This is a list of T cell receptor beta chains from one sample in a study of Graves' ophthalmopathy and Graves' hyperthyroidism. From the multiplex PCR reads, TCRdb called clonotypes with MiXCR, one entry per CDR3 protein. The sample lists 650,000 to 900,000 distinct CDR3 sequences, roughly 40% occurring once. Sample: peripheral blood. The receptors were sampled from an adult man with Graves' ophthalmopathy. The conserved cysteine and the conserved F or W are not part of the CDR3 here. Size tells how often a clone was seen (once, few, many) or the class of an expanded clone, and some rows leave it out.

J | size | V | length | CDR3
TRBJ2-5 | once | TRBV7-2 | 11 | ASSFMGAETQY
TRBJ2-5 | few | TRBV20-1 | 13 | SASGLAGGPETQY
TRBJ2-5 | - | TRBV20-1 | 13 | SALTGTGRKETQY
TRBJ1-4 | few | TRBV7-9 | 11 | ASSLGGIEKLF
TRBJ2-7 | few | TRBV12-3/TRBV12-4 | 13 | ASSQEAPRGREQY
TRBJ1-1 | many | TRBV24-1 | 10 | ATISPDGEAF
TRBJ2-7 | - | TRBV29-1 | 11 | SVVEDSSYEQY
TRBJ2-5 | few | TRBV20-1 | 11 | SARWTGQETQY
TRBJ1-6 | - | TRBV5-6 | 14 | ASSKDRGRSNSPLH
TRBJ2-7 | many | TRBV2 | 11 | ASSWDSTYEQY
TRBJ2-5 | - | TRBV28 | 14 | ASRGWVDRTGETQY
TRBJ2-6 | many | TRBV7-9 | 12 | ASSLGGVANVLT
TRBJ1-2 | many | TRBV20-1 | 11 | SASSGQGHGYT
TRBJ1-2 | many | TRBV7-9 | 15 | ASSLKGGSGPNYGYT
TRBJ1-4 | - | TRBV7-2 | 14 | ASSLGQGASNEKLF
TRBJ2-5 | - | TRBV7-2 | 11 | ASSETRGETQY
TRBJ2-5 | - | TRBV12-3/TRBV12-4 | 12 | ASSLSPADQPQY
TRBJ1-2 | - | TRBV7-6 | 12 | ASSSRNRNSGYT
TRBJ1-1 | many | TRBV10-2 | 11 | ASSEQSGTEAF
TRBJ2-5 | once | TRBV2 | 11 | AISGSSYNEQY
TRBJ1-6 | - | TRBV10-3 | 11 | SIRGSGNSPLH
TRBJ1-1 | - | TRBV2 | 13 | ARKTGPEVNTEAF
TRBJ1-2 | few | TRBV20-1 | 14 | SARDRTGTGEYGYT
TRBJ1-6 | - | TRBV7-9 | 12 | ASSIGLARSPLH
TRBJ2-7 | - | TRBV10-2 | 14 | ASSPLGEPRAYEQY
TRBJ2-3 | few | TRBV2 | 14 | ASSSIAGSGTDTQY
TRBJ2-7 | few | TRBV5-1 | 15 | ASSLFPQTASSYEQY
TRBJ1-5 | - | TRBV7-9 | 12 | ANSYGGSNQPQH
TRBJ1-5 | few | TRBV5-6 | 10 | ASSLDMGPQH
TRBJ2-7 | many | TRBV7-2 | 12 | ASSLVTASYEQY
TRBJ1-1 | many | TRBV9 | 13 | ASSVSSSWNTEAF
TRBJ1-1 | - | TRBV29-1 | 8 | AGQGTEAF
TRBJ2-5 | - | TRBV6-8 | 12 | ASVPQGTRETQY
TRBJ1-2 | few | TRBV19 | 12 | ASSPRIGIDGYT
TRBJ2-7 | - | TRBV28 | 10 | ASGYTRTGLI
TRBJ1-3 | few | TRBV5-6 | 12 | ATRAGRTGNTIY
TRBJ1-6 | many | TRBV2 | 12 | ASSRTGSGSPLH
TRBJ1-1 | many | TRBV29-1 | 11 | SGGGGLHTEAF
TRBJ2-2 | few | TRBV10-3 | 14 | AIGIRDRERTGELF
TRBJ1-1 | many | TRBV15 | 12 | ATSISGGNTEAF
TRBJ1-1 | - | TRBV30 | 11 | AWSSTYRSEAF
TRBJ2-7 | - | TRBV15 | 11 | ATSRDVGHEQY
TRBJ1-1 | - | TRBV7-9 | 13 | ASSPRYSMNTEAF
TRBJ1-3 | few | TRBV5-4 | 13 | ASSLGQGGGNTIY
TRBJ1-5 | - | TRBV5-1 | 15 | ASSASPGQGLNQPQH
TRBJ1-1 | many | TRBV19 | 10 | ASSIWPGEAF
TRBJ2-5 | - | TRBV7-3 | 12 | ASSLTGGFETQY
TRBJ2-7 | - | TRBV7-3 | 12 | ASSLTPTSYEQY
TRBJ1-2 | - | TRBV6-1 | 10 | ASRFGSYGYT
TRBJ1-2 | - | TRBV27 | 9 | ASGAVHGYT
TRBJ2-7 | once | TRBV19 | 14 | ASPPGGQGRPCEQY